The 14 T cell receptor beta chains listed next were all sequenced from one sample in a study of T cell responses to AZD1222 COVID-19 vaccine (dated by TCRdb to about 2021). The library was obtained by the immunoSEQ multiplex PCR assay. The table was pulled from immuneACCESS by TCRdb, which kept in-frame rearrangements only. Such tables lose some clones; where checked, under half of the loss comes from unresolved V genes, and the rest has no known cause. This sample holds 130,000 to 150,000 clones; approximately 94% were observed only once. Of the sample, around 1.9% is held by the ten largest clones. The meaning of the sample's time point label: baseline before first vaccination. The sample was peripheral blood, taken on day 0 of AZD1222 vaccination. The receptors were gathered from an adult in good health.

The V gene is TRBV5-8, the J gene TRBJ2-5; 14 bases are a match to TRBD2. The V gene end was trimmed by 2 bases and the J gene end by 1 base; junction bases not matched to a gene: 4. The germline gives CDR1 SGHTS, CDR2 YDEGEE. CDR3 length: 17 residues. CDR3 region: CASSLGLAGGPQETQYF. CDR3 bases: TGTGCCAGCAGCTTAGGACTAGCGGGGGGTCCCCAAGAGACCCAGTACTTC.

This chain links TRBV5-1 with TRBJ2-6, with TRBD1 as a possible D gene (5 bases). The V and J ends lost 0 bases and 3 bases respectively, with 10 bases between them. Germline CDR1 is SGHRS and CDR2 is YFSETQ. This CDR3 spans 16 amino acids. The CDR3 is CASSLAAGFGANVLTF. CDR3 in DNA: TGCGCCAGCAGCTTGGCAGCAGGGTTTGGGGCCAACGTCCTGACTTTC.

The chain couples TRBV5-1 to TRBJ2-3; D possibly corresponds to TRBD2 (6 bases). Germline assignment: CDR1 SGHRS and CDR2 YFSETQ. Trimming removed 1 base at V and 5 bases at J, with 17 bases between. The CDR3 length is 16 residues. The CDR3 here is CASSLLTTPGLDTQYF. The CDR3 nucleotides read TGCGCCAGCAGCTTGTTAACCACCCCGGGACTAGATACGCAGTATTTT.

The chain joins TRBV19 to TRBJ1-6; D possibly corresponds to TRBD1 (5 bases). The V end was cut by 10 bases, the J end by 7 bases, with 23 bases between. The CDR3 spans 16 residues. Germline V gene lookup returns CDR1 LNHDA and CDR2 SQIVND (reference sequence). The CDR3 DNA is TGTGCCACCGGAGAGGGCTCCGGACAATGGAATTCACCCCTCCACTTT. Its translation is CATGEGSGQWNSPLHF.

The V call is TRBV19, the J call TRBJ2-7, with 7 positions matching TRBD1. Trimming at V came to 6 bases and at J to 2 bases, leaving 4 bases not matched to a gene. Per the germline V gene, CDR1 is LNHDA and CDR2 is SQIVND (reference sequence). The CDR3 runs to 13 residues. The CDR3 loop reads CASSGQAAYEQYF. The CDR3 DNA follows: TGTGCCAGTAGCGGACAGGCTGCCTACGAGCAGTACTTC. The entire variable domain, with the rest obtained from reference TRBV19 and TRBJ2-7, is as follows: DGGITQSPKYLFRKEGQNVTLSCEQNLNHDAMYWYRQDPGQGLRLIYYSQIVNDFQKGDIAEGYSVSREKKESFPLTVTSAQKNPTAFYLCASSGQAAYEQYFGPGTRLTVT.

J is TRBJ2-1 and V is TRBV5-1; D not certain. Trimming took off 1 base at V and 0 bases at J, with 14 bases between the two ends. The germline V gene has CDR1 SGHRS and CDR2 YFSETQ. The CDR3 covers 17 residues. For the CDR3, the DNA is TGCGCCAGCAGCTTGAGTGGCTCCTCAAGCTCCTACAATGAGCAGTTCTTC. Protein sequence: CASSLSGSSSSYNEQFF.

The CDR3 is CASSQAVTATNEKLFF. The DNA for the CDR3 is TGTGCCAGCAGCCAAGCGGTTACAGCAACTAATGAAAAACTGTTTTTT. The chain uses TRBV14 and TRBJ1-4; D is unclear. Per germline, CDR1 SGHDN and CDR2 FVKESK. This CDR3 spans 16 amino acids. V was cut by 1 base and J by 0 bases, with 9 bases left in between.

V gene TRBV4-2 combines with J gene TRBJ1-5; D perhaps matches TRBD1 (5 bases). Germline lookup yields CDR1 LGHNA and CDR2 YNFKEQ. V dropped 3 bases and J dropped 2 bases, with 17 bases sitting between them. This CDR3 spans 17 amino acids. CDR3 DNA sequence: TGTGCCAGCAGCCACCAACCCCTCGGGGCCGGCAATCAGCCCCAGCATTTT. It translates to CASSHQPLGAGNQPQHF.

J is TRBJ2-6 and V is TRBV7-2; D is uncertain. Trimming took 4 bases from V and 0 from J, leaving 13 bases between them. Germline-derived CDR1 and CDR2 are SGHTA and FQGNSA. The CDR3 runs 17 residues. The CDR3 reads CASSSTLSRSGANVLTF. The CDR3, as DNA: TGTGCCAGCAGCTCAACCCTGAGCCGCTCTGGGGCCAACGTCCTGACTTTC.

For the CDR3, the DNA is TGCGCCAGCAGTGAGGCGGGACAGGGGGAAATTTTTGGCTACACCTTC. Encoded protein: CASSEAGQGEIFGYTF. The rearrangement uses TRBV10-2 and TRBJ1-2, with 11 bases aligning to TRBD1. After removal of 2 bases from V and 7 bases from J, the junction contained 9 bases not matched to a gene. The CDR3 consists of 16 residues. Germline loops: CDR1 WSHSY, CDR2 SAAADI.

A note on this clone: Other DNA sequences of this sample code for an identical CDR3. J is TRBJ1-1 and V is TRBV20-1; no clear D. The CDR3 runs to 10 residues. With 5 bases removed from V and 2 bases from J, the gap between germline ends came to 3 bases. The germline CDR1 and CDR2 sequences are DFQATT and SNEGSKA (reference sequence). CDR3 sequence: CSARNTEAFF. The CDR3 DNA follows: TGCAGTGCTCGAAACACTGAAGCTTTCTTT.

The V gene is TRBV5-4, the J gene TRBJ2-3; D gene uncertain. CDR1 and CDR2 from the germline V gene are SGHNT and YYREEE (reference sequence). This CDR3 is 15 amino acids long. V was pared by 0 bases and J by 3 bases, with 11 bases between. The CDR3 sequence is CASSLEARTTDTQYF. The CDR3, as DNA: TGTGCCAGCAGCTTGGAAGCGCGCACAACAGATACGCAGTATTTT.

The CDR3 sequence is CASSPPDRAGYEQYF. The CDR3 region has the DNA TGTGCCAGCAGCCCACCGGACAGGGCGGGGTACGAGCAGTACTTC. The V call is TRBV5-6, the J call TRBJ2-7; 8 bases map to TRBD1. The CDR3 consists of 15 residues. Germline CDR1 is SGHDT and CDR2 is YYEEEE. V lost 4 bases and J lost 4; bases outside the gene matches: 10.

The sample holds one count of this clone. CDR3 sequence: CASSRSPDRALGEKLFF. CDR3 in DNA: TGTGCCAGCAGTCGCTCCCCCGACAGGGCGCTAGGCGAAAAACTGTTTTTT. J is TRBJ1-4 and V is TRBV6-6; 7 nucleotides line up with TRBD1. CDR1 and CDR2 (germline): MNHNY, SVGAGI (reference sequence). The V gene end was trimmed by 5 bases and the J gene end by 8 bases; junction bases not matched to a gene: 17. The CDR3 runs 17 residues.